The entry that follows covers one T cell receptor beta chain sequence. Its antigen is not yet known. Qualities for individual bases were not recorded, and no much larger clone is one base off. The library came from the immunoSEQ multiplex PCR assay. RNA was extracted from all samples and reverse transcribed into cDNA, which served as template for TCR sequencing. First-strand cDNA was synthesized with SuperScript III using a 2:1 mix of oligo-dT and random hexamers. A synthetic immune receptor repertoire was used to assess amplification bias, and residual bias was removed computationally. Per the original workflow: Raw reads were preprocessed for error removal, and CDR3 was defined according to IMGT conventions as running from the conserved cysteine to phenylalanine. To get clonality, Shannon entropy was normalized by log2 of the number of productive unique TCRs and the result was subtracted from 1. Scalp TCRbeta sequences were cross-referenced with sorted blood CD4 and CD8 repertoires so that the CD4 or CD8 identity of scalp clones could be inferred. Entries here come from immuneACCESS through TCRdb and include only in-frame sequences with V and J called. Some clones fail to appear in such tables; in the studies checked, an unresolved V gene covers under half of the shortfall, and the cause of the remainder is unknown. That table gives V, J and clone size, and the DNA gave D and trimming. In all, the sample holds about 170,000 clones, and roughly 63% of those were seen once. Of the sample, under 20% falls within the top ten clones.

This record belongs to a study of CD8+ T cells in alopecia areata (dated by TCRdb to the late 2010s). Concerning the study at large: Treated patients were enrolled in an open-label pilot trial of oral tofacitinib at 5 to 10 mg twice daily for moderate-to-severe alopecia areata. Patients stayed on tofacitinib for 6 to 18 months and then had 6 months of follow-up off drug so that delayed response and recurrence could be assessed. The SALT score, which quantifies the percentage of affected scalp surface area, was used to measure disease severity in treated patients. The study used high-throughput TCRbeta sequencing to examine T cell clonal expansion in alopecia areata, in both the C3H/HeJ mouse model and human patients. On the human side, TCRbeta sequencing was run on scalp tissue and on sorted CD4+ and CD8+ peripheral blood T cells from healthy controls and from alopecia areata patients with either patchy or totalis/universalis disease. Tofacitinib-treated patients had biopsies at baseline and at 4 and 24 weeks of treatment, with a later scalp biopsy in several patients. Clonality in the scalp was compared among normal scalp (n=4), patchy alopecia areata scalp (n=8), and alopecia totalis/universalis scalp (n=8). RNA was extracted with the PAXgene miRNA kit for fixed scalp, the miRNeasy kit for PBMCs, and the RNeasy kit for mouse skin. immunoSEQ multiplex PCR using 35 Vbeta forward primers and 13 Jbeta reverse primers was used to amplify TCRbeta CDR3 regions.

Broad study findings and their caveats: Compared with normal scalp, lesional scalp had higher clonality and more expanded CD8+ clones, particularly in alopecia totalis/universalis, a pattern that suggests antigenic drive. Many expanded lesional clones were found to persist in scalp and blood during tofacitinib treatment, and relapse after treatment cessation may be partly explained by this persistence. Shared TCR sequences between patients were less evident than in mice, which may be partly attributable to HLA diversity in the patient population. Scalp clonality and the number of expanded CD8+ clones among the top 100 scalp clones were significantly decreased by tofacitinib. Because the treated cohort was small and had only one nonresponder, larger studies are needed to examine links between baseline CD8+ expansion and response. Unlike mouse skin, which is dominated by gammadelta T cells, normal human skin has resident alphabeta T cells that are also sequenced, and this complicates analysis of the scalp TCR repertoire.

The sample's treatment or condition label is to be understood as: oral pan-JAK inhibitor, 5-10 mg twice daily. Peripheral blood and lesional scalp punch biopsies were obtained from patients with alopecia areata. PBMCs were isolated by density centrifugation and stained for CD3, CD4 and CD8, and CD4+ and CD8+ T cells were sorted on a FACSAria. The V end loses 4 bases and the J end loses 1 base, and a stretch of 10 bases separates them. Taken from cysteine to phenylalanine, the CDR3 has 14 residues. Only CDR3 DNA is held: 42 bases, read in frame from base 1. CDR1 and CDR2 were assigned from the germline V gene as SQVTM and ANQGSEA.

The chain was built from TRBV29-1 and TRBJ2-2; a confident D gene designation cannot be given. This TCR came from a human donor with alopecia areata. This sample comprised CD4+ T cells sorted from blood, obtained at approximately week 56, from a patient treated with tofacitinib. Read as DNA, the sequence is TGCAGCGTTGGACTTGTAGGGAACACCGGGGAGCTGTTTTTT. Translated, this is CSVGLVGNTGELFF.